What follows is one T cell receptor beta chain and its context. No antigen is known for it. The germline V gene encodes CDR1 DFQATT and CDR2 SNEGSKA (reference sequence). CDR3 size: 15 residues. V was clipped by 0 bases and J by 8 bases; unmatched bases: 6. The data belong to a study of T-cell memory formation after mild COVID-19. Study summary: Largely, the TCR clusters proved donor specific.

UMIs and sample barcodes were carried by the TCR alpha and TCR beta cDNA libraries that 5'RACE produced using constant-segment primers. Each CDR3 protein gets one entry after TCRdb re-called the 5' RACE reads with MiXCR. The table lists 350,000 to 500,000 distinct CDR3 sequences, roughly 20% of them singletons. Notes on the study in general: Pre-infection memory showed some responding clones, and this suggested that cross-reactive memory joined. Contracting CD8+ clones were enriched in EMRA, CD4+ mainly in CM and EM.

This TCR derives from an adult woman who had mild COVID-19 (a few samples of this study predate the infection). Cell type and time point are not known. V is TRBV20-1 and J is TRBJ2-4; 11 bases are shared with TRBD2. The source material was PBMCs or a T cell subset sorted from them (not recorded which). For the CDR3, the DNA is TGCAGTGCTAGAGATCGAACTAGCGGGGGAGACATTCAGTACTTC. It specifies CSARDRTSGGDIQYF.